The 14 T cell receptor beta chains below come from one sample, sequenced in a study of blood T cell repertoires in COVID-19. The data were produced by immunoSEQ multiplex PCR, yet TCRdb's version contains in-frame clones alone and is incomplete. The table lists about 280,000 clones, 75% to 90% of them singletons. What was sequenced was PBMCs or T cells enriched from blood (not recorded which). The receptors were sampled from a woman between 45 and 60 years old who had recovered from COVID-19.

V usage is TRBV5-1 and J usage is TRBJ1-5; the match to TRBD1 covers 11 bases. The CDR3 consists of 14 residues. Germline CDR1 and CDR2: SGHRS and YFSETQ. The junction had 3 bases not matched to a gene; V was cut back by 4 bases and J by 6 bases. The CDR3 DNA reads TGCGCCAGCAGCACCGGGACAGGGGGTCAGCCCCAGCATTTT. Its protein is CASSTGTGGQPQHF. Based on the CDR3 plus reference TRBV5-1 and TRBJ1-5, the full variable domain is KAGVTQTPRYLIKTRGQQVTLSCSPISGHRSVSWYQQTPGQGLQFLFEYFSETQRNKGNFPGRFSGRQFSNSRSEMNVSTLELGDSALYLCASSTGTGGQPQHFGDGTRLSIL.

The chain carries TRBV6-5 and TRBJ1-1; tentative D call: TRBD1 (5 bases). V shed 7 bases and J shed 0 bases, with 12 bases lying between them. Germline V CDR1 and CDR2: MNHEY, SVGAGI. The CDR3 loop spans 14 amino acids. The CDR3 is CASTDGGVNTEAFF. CDR3 in DNA: TGTGCCAGCACCGACGGGGGGGTGAACACTGAAGCTTTCTTT.

The rearrangement links TRBV19 to TRBJ1-1; D not certain. Trimming removed 7 bases from V and 1 base from J, with 19 bases in between. The CDR3 runs to 16 residues. CDR1 is LNHDA and CDR2 is SQIVND in the germline V gene (reference sequence). The DNA of the CDR3 is TGTGCCAGTACCCCATTAGCAGCTCGAGGGAACACTGAAGCTTTCTTT. Its translation: CASTPLAARGNTEAFF.

The chain combines TRBV19 with TRBJ2-7; the D gene is possibly TRBD1 (5 bases). CDR1 and CDR2 (germline): LNHDA, SQIVND (reference sequence). The CDR3 contains 14 residues. Deletions cut 3 bases from V and 3 bases from J, with 12 bases between. CDR3 sequence: CASSMGHQSYEQYF. CDR3 bases: TGTGCCAGTAGTATGGGGCATCAGAGCTACGAGCAGTACTTC.

In its sample, this clone was seen once. The rearrangement uses TRBV4-3 and TRBJ2-3; D is uncertain. The CDR3 loop spans 14 amino acids. Trimming stripped 4 bases from V and 2 bases from J, with 10 bases between. Germline CDR1 is LGHNA and CDR2 is YSLEER. CDR3 in DNA: TGCGCCAGCAGCCCTAAAGCGTCCACAGATACGCAGTATTTT. As protein: CASSPKASTDTQYF.

The rearrangement joins TRBV6-5 to TRBJ2-1; 10 bases map to TRBD1. Per germline, CDR1 MNHEY and CDR2 SVGAGI. The length of the CDR3 is 12 residues. V lost 10 bases, J lost 5 bases, and 2 bases stayed unmatched. DNA of the CDR3: TGTGCCACCGGACAGGGGGACAATGAGCAGTTCTTC. As protein: CATGQGDNEQFF.

The chain joins TRBV19 to TRBJ2-1; TRBD2 aligns across 8 bases. The ends lost 8 bases at V and 1 base at J; junction bases unmatched: 7. Germline loops: CDR1 LNHDA, CDR2 SQIVND (reference sequence). The length of the CDR3 is 15 residues. CDR3 region: CASSRSGGSYNEQFF. CDR3 coding DNA: TGTGCCAGTTCCCGGAGCGGGGGATCCTACAATGAGCAGTTCTTC.

This clone turned up a few times. V gene TRBV5-8 combines with J gene TRBJ1-5, with 11 bases fitting TRBD1. CDR3 size: 15 residues. The germline V gene encodes CDR1 SGHTS and CDR2 YDEGEE. With 4 bases clipped from V and 7 bases from J, the junction kept 7 bases outside the gene matches. The CDR3: CASSPGTGGRQPQHF. CDR3 nucleotides: TGTGCCAGCAGCCCCGGGACAGGGGGACGGCAGCCCCAGCATTTT.

The chain combines TRBV24-1 with TRBJ2-1; no clear D gene. V lost 5 bases to trimming and J lost 1 base, with 14 bases between them. Per the germline V gene, CDR1 is KGHDR and CDR2 is SFDVKD. CDR3 length: 16 residues. CDR3 sequence: CATSGRSVRSYNEQFF. The CDR3, as DNA: TGTGCCACCAGTGGTAGAAGCGTCCGATCCTACAATGAGCAGTTCTTC.

V gene TRBV19 combines with J gene TRBJ1-4; no clear D gene. CDR1 is LNHDA and CDR2 is SQIVND in the germline V gene (reference sequence). V lost 1 base and J 5 bases, leaving 5 bases between the germline ends. The CDR3 consists of 13 residues. The CDR3 sequence is CASSIALNEKLFF. In DNA, the CDR3 is TGTGCCAGTAGTATAGCCCTCAATGAAAAACTGTTTTTT.

The genes are TRBV5-1 and TRBJ1-1, with 7 bases that match TRBD1. CDR1 and CDR2 from the germline V gene are SGHRS and YFSETQ. This CDR3 has 17 amino acids. The V gene end was trimmed by 6 bases and the J gene end by 1 base; junction bases not matched to a gene: 15. CDR3 DNA: TGCGCCAGCACCATTGGCCTCGGCAGGGGGAAGAACACTGAAGCTTTCTTT. Amino acid sequence: CASTIGLGRGKNTEAFF.

The chain employs TRBV29-1 and TRBJ1-1, with D possibly being TRBD1 (5 bases). Trimming took off 4 bases at V and 4 bases at J, with 13 bases between the two ends. The CDR3 spans 13 residues. Germline V lookup: CDR1 SQVTM, CDR2 ANQGSEA. The DNA of the CDR3 is TGCAGCGTTGCCACTGGGGGGATCACTGAAGCTTTCTTT. Its translation is CSVATGGITEAFF. Looking up the rest from reference TRBV29-1 and TRBJ1-1 gives the full variable domain: SAVISQKPSRDICQRGTSLTIQCQVDSQVTMMFWYRQQPGQSLTLIATANQGSEATYESGFVIDKFPISRPNLTFSTLTVSNMSPEDSSIYLCSVATGGITEAFFGQGTRLTVV.

This sequence joins TRBV7-8 and TRBJ1-5; TRBD1 aligns across 8 bases. Germline loops: CDR1 SGHVS, CDR2 FQNEAQ. V lost 5 bases, J lost 6 bases, and 9 bases stayed unmatched. The CDR3 is 15 residues long. This CDR3 is CASSQQGVGGQPQHF. The CDR3 nucleotides read TGTGCCAGCAGCCAACAGGGGGTGGGGGGTCAGCCCCAGCATTTT.

J is TRBJ2-7 and V is TRBV18; D might be TRBD2 (5 bases). The CDR3 is 18 amino acids. Germline CDR1 reads KGHSH; CDR2 reads LQKENI. V lost 3 bases and J lost 0, with 21 bases in between. CDR3 region: CASSPRIGGGSSSYEQYF. Here the CDR3 DNA reads TGTGCCAGCTCACCCCGTATAGGAGGAGGTTCTAGCTCCTACGAGCAGTACTTC.